The rows below give T cell receptor beta chains drawn from one sample of a study of T-cell memory formation after mild COVID-19. TCRdb reprocessed the 5' RACE reads via MiXCR and lists one record per CDR3 protein. This sample has roughly 130,000 distinct CDR3 sequences, with approximately 6.2% found just once. Input material: PBMCs or a T cell subset sorted from them (not recorded which). Receptors originate from an adult woman who had mild COVID-19 (a few samples of this study predate the infection). Cell type and time point are not known. CDR3s include the opening cysteine and the closing phenylalanine or tryptophan. D genes are given only for firm matches. Clone size is not always given. Where it is, it says once, few, many or a class for expanded clones.

TRBJ2-1	TRBD1	TRBV12-3/TRBV12-4	-	CASSPGQGDYNEQFF	TGTGCCAGCAGCCCTGGACAGGGGGATTACAATGAGCAGTTCTTC
TRBJ1-5	-	TRBV6-1	many	CASSEAPNQPQHF	TGTGCCAGCAGTGAAGCACCCAATCAGCCCCAGCATTTT
TRBJ2-3	-	TRBV7-2	-	CASSLGRPLDTQYF	TGTGCCAGCAGCTTAGGGAGACCACTCGATACGCAGTATTTT
TRBJ2-3	-	TRBV7-2	few	CASSLVLLYTDTQYF	TGTGCCAGCAGCTTAGTGCTCCTTTACACAGATACGCAGTATTTT
TRBJ1-5	-	TRBV2	-	CASTLGHNQPQHF	TGTGCCAGCACCCTGGGCCACAATCAGCCCCAGCATTTT
TRBJ1-2	TRBD1	TRBV4-1	-	CASSHPRDRATGYTF	TGCGCCAGCAGCCACCCCCGGGACAGGGCTACTGGCTACACCTTC
TRBJ2-7	-	TRBV12-3/TRBV12-4	few	CASRDDLRQMSYEQYF	TGTGCCAGCAGGGACGACTTGCGGCAAATGTCCTACGAGCAGTACTTC
TRBJ2-7	-	TRBV5-1	many	CASSSSAGGDEQYF	TGCGCCAGCAGCTCTTCGGCAGGGGGGGACGAGCAGTACTTC
TRBJ1-1	TRBD1	TRBV6-2/TRBV6-3	many	CASRYDRGGLGNTEAFF	TGTGCCAGCAGGTACGACAGGGGAGGACTGGGGAACACTGAAGCTTTCTTT
TRBJ2-1	-	TRBV14	-	CASSQARQVYDNEQFF	TGTGCCAGCAGCCAAGCTCGACAGGTTTACGACAATGAGCAGTTCTTC
TRBJ1-2	TRBD1	TRBV29-1	-	CSGGQGDGYTF	TGCAGCGGAGGACAGGGAGATGGCTACACCTTC
TRBJ2-4	TRBD2	TRBV7-2	-	CASSLGRTSGRGNIQYF	TGTGCCAGCAGCTTGGGGCGGACTAGCGGGAGGGGAAACATTCAGTACTTC
TRBJ2-5	TRBD2	TRBV3-1	few	CASTSVTAGTLGYF	TGTGCCAGCACTTCGGTGACAGCGGGGACGCTGGGGTACTTC
TRBJ1-1	-	TRBV5-1	few	CASSWNTNTEAFF	TGCGCCAGCAGCTGGAACACGAACACTGAAGCTTTCTTT
TRBJ2-7	TRBD1	TRBV19	-	CASRARDRVEQYF	TGTGCCAGTAGGGCCCGGGACAGGGTCGAGCAGTACTTC